A single sample gave rise to the 19 T cell receptor beta chains below, sequenced in a study of T cells after yellow fever vaccination (dated 2019 in TCRdb). The treatment or condition tag for this specimen amounts to: live attenuated yellow fever vaccine strain. Receptor amplification or capture employed 5' RACE. The sequencer listed for this sample is Illumina NovaSeq 6000. Through fastp at Q25 and MiXCR, TCRdb rebuilt clones from the public reads, retaining in-frame beta chains. Duplicate CDR3 protein sequences are folded into a single record with the most common DNA and genes. This sample lists 250,000 or so distinct CDR3 sequences; approximately 3.8% were detected once. The ten largest account for 19% of the sample. Specimen: PBMCs, collected 15 days after the yellow fever booster vaccination. Every receptor here comes from a young man who received the YFV17D yellow fever vaccine.

This clonotype was counted at least ten times. The chain carries TRBV5-1 and TRBJ2-3; 11 bases match TRBD2. There are 15 residues in the CDR3. V lost 3 bases and J lost 7; bases outside the gene matches: 7. Per the germline V gene, CDR1 is SGHRS and CDR2 is YFSETQ. The CDR3 DNA is TGCGCCAGCAGCTCAACGACTAGCGGGATATATACGCAGTATTTT. This encodes CASSSTTSGIYTQYF.

This clonotype was seen ten or more times. V and J are TRBV6-2 or TRBV6-3 and TRBJ2-5, with TRBD2 matching 13 bases. The CDR3 spans 15 residues. Germline V gives CDR1 MNHEY, CDR2 SVGEGT. The J segment lost 6 bases and the V segment lost 5 bases, leaving 6 bases of the junction unmatched. CDR3 residues: CASSREGLAGQTQYF. The DNA of the CDR3 is TGTGCCAGCAGTCGCGAGGGACTAGCGGGACAGACCCAGTACTTC.

The V call is TRBV2, the J call TRBJ1-4, with D uncertain. Per germline, CDR1 SNHLY and CDR2 FYNNEI. V gave up 11 bases and J gave up 6 bases, with 19 bases separating them. The CDR3 totals 14 residues. This CDR3 is CAQQFVARDEKLFF. CDR3 coding DNA: TGTGCCCAGCAGTTTGTAGCTCGGGATGAAAAACTGTTTTTT.

Many counts were recorded for this clonotype. The rearrangement links TRBV5-1 to TRBJ2-3, with D hard to call. The CDR3 sequence is 15 residues long. CDR1 and CDR2 from the germline V gene are SGHRS and YFSETQ. V lost 0 bases and J 6 bases, leaving 14 bases between the germline ends. The DNA for the CDR3 is TGCGCCAGCAGCTTGGCCTCCGTCCTGCGGGATACGCAGTATTTT. Its translation: CASSLASVLRDTQYF.

This clonotype was counted at least ten times. The rearrangement uses TRBV7-6 and TRBJ1-1; 7 bases match TRBD1. In germline, CDR1 is SGHVS, CDR2 FNYEAQ. The V and J ends lost 5 bases and 4 bases, in that order; junction bases with no gene match: 10. The CDR3 length is 15 residues. The CDR3 sequence: CASSPPKAGGTEAFF. Here the CDR3 DNA reads TGTGCCAGCAGCCCCCCCAAGGCAGGGGGCACTGAAGCTTTCTTT.

CDR3 protein: CASSLAFGRYQPQHF. In DNA, the CDR3 is TGTGCCAGCAGCTTGGCCTTCGGCAGATATCAGCCCCAGCATTTT. The V call is TRBV5-6, the J call TRBJ1-5, with D unresolved. The CDR3 runs 15 residues. Germline CDR1 reads SGHDT; CDR2 reads YYEEEE. V lost 0 bases to trimming and J lost 5 bases, with 12 bases between them.

There are many counts of this clonotype. The chain has TRBV20-1 and TRBJ2-5, with TRBD2 matching 9 bases. The length of the CDR3 is 13 residues. V was pared by 6 bases and J by 5 bases, with 7 bases of the junction left unmatched. Germline values: CDR1 DFQATT, CDR2 SNEGSKA (reference sequence). The DNA for the CDR3 is TGCAGTGCCAGGCGGGGGGGCGCTGAGACCCAGTACTTC. Translated: CSARRGGAETQYF.

Many counts were recorded for this clonotype. The rearrangement uses TRBV24-1 and TRBJ1-1; TRBD1 aligns across 9 bases. V was clipped by 4 bases and J by 6 bases; unmatched bases: 2. Germline V CDR1 and CDR2: KGHDR, SFDVKD. The CDR3 runs 13 residues. The CDR3 is CATSERTGAEAFF. DNA of the CDR3: TGTGCCACCAGTGAGCGGACAGGGGCTGAAGCTTTCTTT.

This rearrangement joins TRBV4-1 to TRBJ2-5; D is uncertain. Trimming pared 2 bases from V and 0 bases from J, leaving 10 bases between. CDR3 length: 15 amino acids. CDR1 is MGHRA and CDR2 is YSYEKL in the germline V gene. For the CDR3, the DNA is TGCGCCAGCAGCCAAACCGACCAGTACCAAGAGACCCAGTACTTC. Amino acids: CASSQTDQYQETQYF.

This clonotype showed up many times. This chain uses TRBV5-1 with TRBJ2-1; a possible D gene is TRBD1 (5 bases). CDR3 length: 13 residues. V was clipped by 3 bases and J by 12 bases, with 16 bases between them. The germline gives CDR1 SGHRS, CDR2 YFSETQ. CDR3 sequence: CASSSAGLFGQFF. The CDR3 coding sequence is TGCGCCAGCAGCTCGGCAGGGCTTTTCGGGCAGTTCTTC.

Many counts were recorded for this clonotype. This chain connects TRBV5-5 to TRBJ1-1, with D unresolved. The V end lost 0 bases, the J end lost 4 bases, and 4 bases lay between the germline ends. The CDR3 contains 12 residues. Germline loops: CDR1 SGHKS, CDR2 YYEKEE (reference sequence). For the CDR3, the DNA is TGTGCCAGCAGCTTGGTGAGCACTGAAGCTTTCTTT. Protein: CASSLVSTEAFF.

This clonotype was observed a handful of times. The chain recombines TRBV7-2 with TRBJ2-2; D unresolved. The CDR3 has 15 residues. V lost 5 bases and J lost 0, with 10 bases in between. CDR1 and CDR2 (germline): SGHTA, FQGNSA. CDR3 region: CASSIYDANTGELFF. CDR3 coding DNA: TGTGCCAGCAGCATTTATGACGCGAACACCGGGGAGCTGTTTTTT.

The sample holds a few counts of this clonotype. The rearrangement joins TRBV15 to TRBJ2-5; tentative D call: TRBD1 (8 bases). This CDR3 spans 17 amino acids. Germline CDR1 and CDR2: LNHNV and YYDKDF (reference sequence). Between the trimmed V and J ends, which lost 0 bases and 9 bases, there was a span of 23 bases. CDR3: CATSREGPRTGREAQYF. In DNA, the CDR3 is TGTGCCACCAGCAGAGAGGGGCCGCGGACAGGGAGGGAGGCCCAGTACTTC. The complete variable domain, with remaining parts taken from reference TRBV15 and TRBJ2-5, reads DAMVIQNPRYQVTQFGKPVTLSCSQTLNHNVMYWYQQKSSQAPKLLFHYYDKDFNNEADTPDNFQSRRPNTSFCFLDIRSPGLGDTAMYLCATSREGPRTGREAQYFGPGTRLLVL.

At least ten counts were recorded for this clonotype. The chain links TRBV5-1 to TRBJ2-5; D is unclear. This CDR3 contains 14 residues. The V gene's germline CDR1 is SGHRS and CDR2 YFSETQ. V was shortened by 1 base and J by 2 bases, with 9 bases between the two germline ends. The CDR3 here is CASSLIDTQETQYF. CDR3 DNA: TGCGCCAGCAGCTTGATCGACACTCAAGAGACCCAGTACTTC.

In this sample, this clonotype turned up many times. The chain is built from TRBV5-1 and TRBJ2-7; D possibly corresponds to TRBD1 (6 bases). V lost 4 bases and J lost 12, with 17 bases in between. The CDR3 consists of 12 residues. Germline CDR1 SGHRS, CDR2 YFSETQ. The CDR3 loop is CASSPDSTTPYF. CDR3 sequence (DNA): TGCGCCAGCAGCCCGGACAGCACCACTCCGTACTTC.

Many counts were recorded for this clonotype. This sequence joins TRBV7-6 and TRBJ2-6, with TRBD1 matching over 7 bases. Trimming took 5 bases from V and 2 from J; bases not matched to a gene: 3. This CDR3 has 15 residues. Germline CDR1 is SGHVS and CDR2 is FNYEAQ. The CDR3 sequence: CASSGTGAGANVLTF. The CDR3 nucleotides are TGTGCCAGCAGCGGTACAGGGGCTGGGGCCAACGTCCTGACTTTC.

The chain couples TRBV29-1 to TRBJ2-5; 7 nucleotides align to TRBD1. CDR1 and CDR2 from the germline V gene are SQVTM and ANQGSEA. Trimming took 4 bases from V and 5 from J; bases not matched to a gene: 7. This CDR3 region has 13 residues. Here the CDR3 DNA reads TGCAGCGTTGCACAGGGGATGCGGGAGACCCAGTACTTC. Translated: CSVAQGMRETQYF.

This clonotype occurred many times. The rearrangement links TRBV9 to TRBJ2-2, with a weak D call TRBD2 (6 bases). With 3 bases removed from V and 0 bases from J, the gap between germline ends came to 15 bases. CDR1 is SGDLS, CDR2 YYNGEE, per germline. The CDR3 contains 17 residues. The CDR3 DNA reads TGTGCCAGCAGCGGGAGCCCAAGGGACTCGAACACCGGGGAGCTGTTTTTT. Translating it yields CASSGSPRDSNTGELFF.

This clonotype was counted ten times or more. The gene calls are TRBV11-2 and TRBJ2-5; perhaps TRBD1 as D (6 bases). With 1 base removed from V and 3 bases from J, the gap between germline ends came to 9 bases. This CDR3 is 14 amino acids long. Germline CDR1 SGHAT, CDR2 FQNNGV. The chain's CDR3 is CASSLAPGEETQYF. CDR3 coding DNA: TGTGCCAGCAGCTTAGCCCCAGGGGAAGAGACCCAGTACTTC.